One T cell receptor (beta chain) is described in this entry. Its antigen remains unidentified. CDR3 length: 22 residues. Trimming took off 1 base at V and 2 bases at J, with 29 bases between the two ends. Germline V gene sequence: CDR1 SGHVS, CDR2 FNYEAQ. Clones were sequenced by immunoSEQ multiplex PCR, and TCRdb holds only the in-frame ones, with some missing. The table lists tens of thousands of clones, 84% of them singletons. The sample is drawn from a study of T cells in localized non-small cell lung cancer. Regarding the study as a whole: Heterogeneity remains possible because sequencing was limited to only one tumor region. Uninvolved adjacent lung, not tumor, had the highest T cell clonality.

The receptor was derived from a female donor of 60 years or more with stage I lung adenocarcinoma. The gene calls are TRBV7-6 and TRBJ1-4; D perhaps matches TRBD1 (6 bases). This sample comprised peripheral blood, obtained before any cancer treatment. This CDR3 reads CASSLVQSGEVVSPWTNEKLFF. The CDR3 region has the DNA TGTGCCAGCAGCTTAGTTCAGTCAGGGGAAGTGGTCTCTCCGTGGACTAATGAAAAACTGTTTTTT.